This TCR beta chain is drawn from a study of early T cells in non-severe SARS-CoV-2 infection. The TCR library protocol was used to attach unique molecular identifiers. These identifiers were attached to individual cDNA molecules. TCRdb analysed the 5' RACE reads with MiXCR anew, one entry per CDR3 protein. Of fewer than 85,000 distinct CDR3 sequences listed, around 12% are singletons. V was trimmed by 0 bases and J by 7 bases, leaving 9 bases between them. Germline CDR1 WNHNN, CDR2 SYGVQD (reference sequence). The CDR3 runs to 14 residues. The receptor was derived from an adult who was a healthcare worker with PCR-confirmed SARS-CoV-2 infection or an uninfected control (not recorded which). Sequenced sample: whole blood. The rearrangement uses TRBV10-1 and TRBJ2-2, with D perhaps assigned TRBD1 or TRBD2 (5 bases each). The CDR3: CASSESGDGGELFF. The DNA for the CDR3 is TGCGCCAGCAGTGAGTCAGGGGACGGCGGGGAGCTGTTTTTT.